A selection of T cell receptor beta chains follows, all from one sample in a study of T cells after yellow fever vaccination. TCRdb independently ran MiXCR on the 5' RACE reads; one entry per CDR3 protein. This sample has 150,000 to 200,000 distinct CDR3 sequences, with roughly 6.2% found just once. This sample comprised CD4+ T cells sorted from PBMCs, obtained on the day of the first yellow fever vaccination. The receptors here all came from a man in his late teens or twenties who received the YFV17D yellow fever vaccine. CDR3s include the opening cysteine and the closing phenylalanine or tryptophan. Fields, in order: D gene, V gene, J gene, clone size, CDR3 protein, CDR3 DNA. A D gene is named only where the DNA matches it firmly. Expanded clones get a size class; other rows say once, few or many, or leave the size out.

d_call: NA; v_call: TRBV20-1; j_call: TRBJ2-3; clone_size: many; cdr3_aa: CSASNADTQYF; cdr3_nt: TGCAGTGCTAGTAACGCAGATACGCAGTATTTT
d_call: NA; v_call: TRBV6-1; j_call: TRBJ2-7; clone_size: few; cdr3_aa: CASSRGWSSYEQYF; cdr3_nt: TGTGCCAGCAGTCGCGGGTGGAGCTCCTACGAGCAGTACTTC
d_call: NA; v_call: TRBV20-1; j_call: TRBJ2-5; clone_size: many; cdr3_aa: CSARGGPETQYF; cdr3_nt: TGCAGTGCTAGAGGTGGGCCGGAGACCCAGTACTTC
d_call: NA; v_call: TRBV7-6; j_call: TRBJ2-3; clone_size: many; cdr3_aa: CASSLDGWTDTQYF; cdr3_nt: TGTGCCAGCAGCTTGGACGGCTGGACAGATACGCAGTATTTT
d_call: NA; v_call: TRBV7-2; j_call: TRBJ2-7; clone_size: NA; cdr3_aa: CASSLKSSYEQYF; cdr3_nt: TGTGCCAGCAGCTTAAAATCGTCTTACGAGCAGTACTTC
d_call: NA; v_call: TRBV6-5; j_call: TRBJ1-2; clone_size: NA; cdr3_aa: CASSFGRYSNYGYTF; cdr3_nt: TGTGCCAGCAGTTTTGGACGGTATTCTAACTATGGCTACACCTTC
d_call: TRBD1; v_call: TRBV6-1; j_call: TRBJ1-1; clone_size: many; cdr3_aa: CASWWTGGLSSAFF; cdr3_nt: TGTGCCAGCTGGTGGACAGGGGGCCTCTCGTCGGCTTTCTTT
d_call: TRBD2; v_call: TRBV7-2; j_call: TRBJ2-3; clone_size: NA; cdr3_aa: CASSLGGSGGANTQYF; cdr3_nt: TGTGCCAGCAGCTTAGGAGGTAGCGGGGGGGCAAATACGCAGTATTTT
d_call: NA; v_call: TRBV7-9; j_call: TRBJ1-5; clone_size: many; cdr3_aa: CASSPGHWDQPQHF; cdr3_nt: TGTGCCAGCAGTCCGGGACATTGGGATCAGCCCCAGCATTTT
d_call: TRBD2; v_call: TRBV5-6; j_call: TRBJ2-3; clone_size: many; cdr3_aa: CASSPGGAFTDTQYF; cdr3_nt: TGTGCCAGCAGCCCGGGGGGGGCATTCACAGATACGCAGTATTTT
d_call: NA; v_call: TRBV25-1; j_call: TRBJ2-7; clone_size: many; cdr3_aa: CASSAPGPGEQYF; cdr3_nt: TGTGCCAGCAGTGCGCCGGGACCGGGCGAGCAGTACTTC
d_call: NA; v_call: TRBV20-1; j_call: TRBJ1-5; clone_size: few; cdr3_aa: CSANPRGGRAWQPQHF; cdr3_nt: TGCAGTGCTAACCCTAGGGGGGGGCGCGCGTGGCAGCCCCAGCATTTT
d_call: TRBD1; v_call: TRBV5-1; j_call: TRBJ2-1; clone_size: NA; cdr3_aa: CASSTRQGPHNEQFF; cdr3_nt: TGCGCCAGCAGCACTCGACAGGGGCCGCACAATGAGCAGTTCTTC
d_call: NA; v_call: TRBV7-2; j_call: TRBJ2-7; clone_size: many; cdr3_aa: CASSLVSGYEQYF; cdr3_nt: TGTGCCAGCAGCTTAGTCTCAGGGTACGAGCAGTACTTC
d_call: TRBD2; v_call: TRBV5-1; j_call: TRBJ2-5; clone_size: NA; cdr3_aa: CASSLIAGVETQYF; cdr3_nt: TGCGCCAGCAGCTTGATAGCGGGGGTAGAGACCCAGTACTTC
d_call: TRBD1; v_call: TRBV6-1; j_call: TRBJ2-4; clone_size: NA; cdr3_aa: CASSRGQAQNIQYF; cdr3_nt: TGTGCCAGCAGCCGGGGACAGGCGCAAAACATTCAGTACTTC
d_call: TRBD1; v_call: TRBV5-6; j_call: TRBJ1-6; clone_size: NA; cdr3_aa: CASSLTQGNSPLHF; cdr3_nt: TGTGCCAGCAGCCTAACACAGGGGAATTCACCCCTCCACTTT